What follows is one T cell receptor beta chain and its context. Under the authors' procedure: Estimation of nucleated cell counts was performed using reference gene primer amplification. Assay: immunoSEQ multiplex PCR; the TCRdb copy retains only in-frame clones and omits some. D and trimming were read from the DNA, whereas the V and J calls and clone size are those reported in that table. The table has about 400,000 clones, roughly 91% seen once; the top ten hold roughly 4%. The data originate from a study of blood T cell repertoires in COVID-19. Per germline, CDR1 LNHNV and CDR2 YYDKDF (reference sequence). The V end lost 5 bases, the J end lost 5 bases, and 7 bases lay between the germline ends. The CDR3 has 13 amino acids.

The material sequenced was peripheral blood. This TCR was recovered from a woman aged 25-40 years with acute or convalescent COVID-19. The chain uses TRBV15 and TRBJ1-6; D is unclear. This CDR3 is CATSRVNNSPLHF. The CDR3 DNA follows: TGTGCCACCAGCCGAGTAAATAATTCACCCCTCCACTTT.